This T cell receptor (beta chain) was sequenced for a study of T cells in localized non-small cell lung cancer. Broader study findings: Of the tissues analyzed, uninvolved adjacent lung showed maximal T cell clonality, greater than tumor. Longer overall survival accompanied higher blood T cell density.

Notes on this clone: Antigen: not known.

TCRdb's table, derived via immunoSEQ multiplex PCR, lists solely in-frame clones and lacks some. Among about 33,000 clones, approximately 84% were seen once, and the ten largest hold 4% to 4.5%. This TCR was sampled from a male donor at least 60 years old with stage III lung adenocarcinoma. The source was peripheral blood, collected before any cancer treatment.

The CDR3: CASSASQGSTDTQYF. For the CDR3, the DNA is TGTGCCAGCTCAGCGTCACAGGGGAGCACAGATACGCAGTATTTT. This chain joins TRBV18 and TRBJ2-3; 7 nucleotides agree with TRBD1. The CDR3 contains 15 residues. Germline V gene lookup returns CDR1 KGHSH and CDR2 LQKENI. Trimming cost V 5 bases and J 0 bases; bases outside gene matches: 5.